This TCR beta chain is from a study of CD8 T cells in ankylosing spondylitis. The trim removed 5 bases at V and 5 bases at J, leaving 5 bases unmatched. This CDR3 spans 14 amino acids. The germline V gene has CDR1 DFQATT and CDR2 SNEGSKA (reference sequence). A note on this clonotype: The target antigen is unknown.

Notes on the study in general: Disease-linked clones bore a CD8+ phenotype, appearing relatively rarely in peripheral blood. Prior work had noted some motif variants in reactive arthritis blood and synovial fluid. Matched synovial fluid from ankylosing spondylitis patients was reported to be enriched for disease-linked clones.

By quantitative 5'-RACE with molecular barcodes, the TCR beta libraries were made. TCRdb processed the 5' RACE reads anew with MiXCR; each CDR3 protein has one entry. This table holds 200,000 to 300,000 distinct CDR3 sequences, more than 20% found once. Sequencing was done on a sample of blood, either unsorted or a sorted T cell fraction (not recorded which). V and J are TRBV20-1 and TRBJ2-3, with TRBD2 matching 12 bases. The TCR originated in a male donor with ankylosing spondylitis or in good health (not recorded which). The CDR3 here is CSARTSGGLDTQYF. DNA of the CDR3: TGCAGTGCTCGTACTAGCGGGGGGTTAGATACGCAGTATTTT.